The entry below describes one T cell receptor beta chain. V was pared by 0 bases and J by 1 base, with 3 bases between. Per the germline V gene, CDR1 is SGHNT and CDR2 is YENEEA. The length of the CDR3 is 13 residues. This sample is drawn from a study of blood T cell repertoires in COVID-19. On the study more broadly: Italy, Spain and the United States were the sources of the convalescent and acute COVID-19 samples. Nucleic acid was either cDNA or gDNA, and it came from T cells, B-cell-depleted T cells, or PBMCs.

Profiling relied on immunoSEQ multiplex PCR, and the TCRdb table lists in-frame clones only, not all of them. The top ten hold 4.5% to 5.5% of the sample, which has 150,000 to 200,000 clones, 90% to 95% seen once. This chain links TRBV11-3 with TRBJ1-1, with no clear D. Sequencing input: peripheral blood. The sequence came from a woman aged 50 to 60 with acute or convalescent COVID-19. The CDR3 reads CASSLEQNTEAFF. The CDR3 region has the DNA TGTGCCAGCAGCTTAGAACAGAACACTGAAGCTTTCTTT.